The 12 T cell receptor beta chains listed next were all sequenced from one sample in a study of tumor-infiltrating lymphocytes in primary liver carcinoma. TCR beta cDNA was reverse-transcribed from roughly 520 ng of total RNA. The reaction used a constant-region primer and ProtoScript II reverse transcriptase. Investigators got TCR beta libraries out of three nested multiplex PCR rounds, done with slightly modified ARM-PCR. In the first two PCR rounds, TRBV1-TRBV30 forward primers were paired with a C-beta reverse primer, and each round lasted approximately 9 cycles. TCRdb re-analysed the multiplex PCR reads in MiXCR, keeping a single row per CDR3 protein. The table records 45,000 to 55,000 distinct CDR3 sequences, 60% to 85% of them present only once. Co-extracting RNA and DNA was done with 20-30 mg of unsorted bulk tissue as input. Sequencing used liver tumor tissue from sampling region 5. Subset in this sample: tumor region T5, tumor centre. Source of these receptors: a man in his forties with primary liver carcinoma and hepatitis B virus infection.

With respect to this clonotype: Sequence at one end of the junction differs from germline and may be a read error. This chain joins TRBV5-5 and TRBJ2-2; TRBD2 aligns across 7 bases. CDR3 length: 16 amino acids. Germline V gene data show CDR1 as SGHKS and CDR2 as YYEKEE (reference sequence). The CDR3 DNA sequence: TGTGCCAGCAGCCTTGGGGTGCCCGGGAGCAGCGGGGAGCTGTTTTTC. Translating it yields CASSLGVPGSSGELFF.

A word on this clonotype: The CDR3 carries no conserved terminal phenylalanine or tryptophan, so it likely arises from a read error. V and J are TRBV6-1 and TRBJ2-5; D remains unclear. Germline V lookup: CDR1 MNHNS, CDR2 SASEGT. This CDR3 has 12 amino acids. CDR3 coding DNA: TGTGTCAGCAGTGAGAGTCGGGAGACCCAGTACATC. It codes for CVSSESRETQYI.

About this clonotype itself: Compared with germline, one end of the junction differs, possibly owing to a read error. The chain couples TRBV6-6 to TRBJ1-2; D not certain. The germline V gene encodes CDR1 MNHNY and CDR2 SVGAGI (reference sequence). This CDR3 spans 13 amino acids. CDR3 residues: CASLTASIYGYAF. CDR3 sequence (DNA): TGTGCCAGCCTAACAGCTTCTATCTATGGCTACGCCTTC.

In its sample, this clonotype was seen a few times. The chain is built from TRBV6-1 and TRBJ2-7; D uncertain. V dropped 2 bases and J dropped 6 bases, with 8 bases sitting between them. Germline-derived CDR1 and CDR2 are MNHNS and SASEGT. This CDR3 region has 12 residues. As DNA, the CDR3 is TGTGCCAGCAGTGAACTCAGGTGCGAGCAGTACTTC. It is translated as CASSELRCEQYF.

This clonotype was counted only a few times. A junction end diverges from the germline sequence, so it may reflect a read error. The chain is built from TRBV11-1 and TRBJ1-1; D ambiguous. Germline V gives CDR1 SGHAT, CDR2 FQDESV (reference sequence). The CDR3 contains 13 residues. The CDR3 sequence is CASSSTSNTEAFF. CDR3 nucleotides: TGTGCCAGTAGCTCGACATCGAACACTGAAGCTTTCTTT.

This chain connects TRBV11-2 to TRBJ2-7; no firm D call. Germline V gene data show CDR1 as SGHAT and CDR2 as FQNNGV. The V and J ends lost 7 bases and 2 bases respectively, with 15 bases between them. This CDR3 region has 14 residues. CDR3 sequence reads: CASISIDTAYEQYF. The CDR3 DNA reads as TGTGCCAGCATCTCAATTGACACTGCCTACGAGCAGTACTTC.

Remarks on this clonotype: A much more abundant neighbour one base away suggests this may be a read error. The chain is built from TRBV5-1 and TRBJ1-5; 8 bases map to TRBD1. Germline CDR1 is SGHRS and CDR2 is YFSETQ. The CDR3 length is 12 residues. Trimming cost V 5 bases and J 5 bases; bases outside gene matches: 0. CDR3 DNA: TGCGCCAGCAGACAGGGGGATCAGCCCCAGCATTTT. Amino acid sequence: CASRQGDQPQHF.

The chain links TRBV11-1 to TRBJ2-7; 14 bases match TRBD2. Trimming cost V 5 bases and J 7 bases; bases outside gene matches: 13. CDR1 SGHAT and CDR2 FQDESV come from the germline V gene (reference sequence). The CDR3 has 17 amino acids. CDR3 region: CASSLGLAGDVGNEQYF. CDR3 in DNA: TGTGCCAGCAGCCTGGGACTAGCGGGAGATGTTGGCAATGAGCAGTACTTC.

With regard to this clonotype: The CDR3 end shows no conserved phenylalanine or tryptophan, and so a read error is likely. The chain uses TRBV5-1 and TRBJ1-1; maybe TRBD1 (5 bases). Germline CDR1 is SGHRS and CDR2 is YFSETQ. The CDR3 loop spans 14 amino acids. This chain's CDR3 is CASTMGGSSADAFS. CDR3 sequence (DNA): TGCGCCAGCACCATGGGGGGAAGCTCGGCTGATGCTTTCTCT.

The chain links TRBV6-5 to TRBJ2-5; 7 bases agree with TRBD1. CDR1 is MNHEY, CDR2 SVGAGI, per germline. Trimming removed 8 bases from V and 9 bases from J; junction bases left unmatched: 12. The CDR3 contains 13 residues. CDR3 nucleotides: TGTGCCAGCCATCGACAGGGTCAGGAGGCCCAGTACTTC. This codes for CASHRQGQEAQYF.

On this clonotype itself: In this CDR3 the conserved last residue, phenylalanine or tryptophan, is missing, so a read error is likely. The V gene is TRBV29-1, the J gene TRBJ2-7; tentatively, D is TRBD2 (6 bases). The CDR3 sequence is 13 residues long. Germline assignment: CDR1 SQVTM and CDR2 ANQGSEA. CDR3 coding DNA: TGCAGTGCCTCCGCCGGGAGAGACTACGAGCAGTACTCC. As protein: CSASAGRDYEQYS.

For this clonotype: One end of the junction fails to match germline, which may point to a read error. The V and J genes are TRBV6-5 and TRBJ1-5; no reliable D call. The CDR3 sequence is 15 residues long. Germline assignment: CDR1 MNHEY and CDR2 SVGAGI. CDR3 sequence reads: CVSSTSKRSNQPQHF. CDR3 bases: TGTGTCAGCAGTACGTCAAAGAGGAGCAATCAGCCCCAGCATTTT.